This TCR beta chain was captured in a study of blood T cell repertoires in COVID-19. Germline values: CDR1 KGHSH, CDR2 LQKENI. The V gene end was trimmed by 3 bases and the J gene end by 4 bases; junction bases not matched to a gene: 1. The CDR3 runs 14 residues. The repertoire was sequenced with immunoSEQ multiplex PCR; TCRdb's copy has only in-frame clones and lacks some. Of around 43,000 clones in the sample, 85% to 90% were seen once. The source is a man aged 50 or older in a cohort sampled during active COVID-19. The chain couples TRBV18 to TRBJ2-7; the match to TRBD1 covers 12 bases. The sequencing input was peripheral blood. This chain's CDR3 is CASSPGQGAYEQYF. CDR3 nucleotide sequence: TGTGCCAGCTCACCGGGACAGGGGGCGTACGAGCAGTACTTC. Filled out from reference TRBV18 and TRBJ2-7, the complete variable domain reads NAGVMQNPRHLVRRRGQEARLRCSPMKGHSHVYWYRQLPEEGLKFMVYLQKENIIDESGMPKERFSAEFPKEGPSILRIQQVVRGDSAAYFCASSPGQGAYEQYFGPGTRLTVT.